The 4 T cell receptor beta chains below all came from one sample that was sequenced in a study of T cell responses to AZD1222 COVID-19 vaccine. Clones were sequenced by immunoSEQ multiplex PCR, and TCRdb holds only the in-frame ones, with some missing. The sample shows 130,000 or so clones, over 80% of them seen only once. The sequences come from peripheral blood, collected on day 0 of AZD1222 vaccination. The receptors shown here come from an adult in good health.

The chain couples TRBV18 to TRBJ2-7; D call uncertain. The CDR3 has 14 amino acids. V gave up 0 bases and J gave up 2 bases, with 8 bases separating them. CDR1 and CDR2 (germline): KGHSH, LQKENI. The CDR3 reads CASSPPSSPYEQYF. CDR3 bases: TGTGCCAGCTCACCACCGAGTTCTCCCTACGAGCAGTACTTC.

The CDR3 is CSLVGNEQFF. The DNA for the CDR3 is TGCAGTTTAGTTGGCAATGAGCAGTTCTTC. The chain carries TRBV20-1 and TRBJ2-1; D gene unclear. Germline V gene data show CDR1 as DFQATT and CDR2 as SNEGSKA (reference sequence). Deletions cut 8 bases from V and 6 bases from J, with 8 bases between. The CDR3 runs 10 residues.

This sequence joins TRBV3-1 (or the pseudogene TRBV3-2) and TRBJ1-1, with D hard to call. The CDR3 has 13 amino acids. Trimming took 1 base from V and 1 from J, leaving 4 bases between them. CDR1 and CDR2 (germline): LGHDT, YNNKEL (reference sequence). CDR3 coding DNA: TGTGCCAGCAGCCAAGTTACGAACACTGAAGCTTTCTTT. This translates into CASSQVTNTEAFF.

The rearrangement links TRBV18 to TRBJ2-7; maybe TRBD2 (5 bases). This CDR3 is 13 amino acids long. Germline assignment: CDR1 KGHSH and CDR2 LQKENI. V gave up 0 bases and J gave up 2 bases, with 5 bases separating them. The CDR3 loop reads CASSPPAAYEQYF. CDR3 bases: TGTGCCAGCTCACCACCAGCGGCCTACGAGCAGTACTTC.